This paragraph covers one T cell receptor beta chain sequence. Each participant's cohort was designated according to participant-reported clinical history. This sample was taken from a study of blood T cell repertoires in COVID-19. The wider study: Samples taken during acute and convalescent COVID-19 were collected in the United States, Italy and Spain.

CDR3 length: 16 residues. V was shortened by 5 bases and J by 7 bases, with 21 bases between the two germline ends. The germline CDR1 and CDR2 sequences are SGHAT and FQNNGV. Original handling: It was from reference gene primer amplification that nucleated cell counts were estimated. Sequenced by immunoSEQ multiplex PCR; TCRdb stores in-frame clones only, minus some. The V and J calls and clone size were taken over from that table, and D and trimming were inferred from the DNA. The data show about 190,000 clones, with 76% seen just once and less than 20% held by the top ten. This TCR derives from a woman aged 50 to 60 with acute COVID-19. The chain recombines TRBV11-2 with TRBJ1-5, with a tentative D call TRBD1 (6 bases). The material sequenced was PBMCs or T cells enriched from blood (not recorded which). CDR3 sequence: CASSPSGGAGGQPQHF. The CDR3 coding sequence is TGTGCCAGCAGCCCCTCGGGGGGGGCTGGCGGACAGCCCCAGCATTTT.